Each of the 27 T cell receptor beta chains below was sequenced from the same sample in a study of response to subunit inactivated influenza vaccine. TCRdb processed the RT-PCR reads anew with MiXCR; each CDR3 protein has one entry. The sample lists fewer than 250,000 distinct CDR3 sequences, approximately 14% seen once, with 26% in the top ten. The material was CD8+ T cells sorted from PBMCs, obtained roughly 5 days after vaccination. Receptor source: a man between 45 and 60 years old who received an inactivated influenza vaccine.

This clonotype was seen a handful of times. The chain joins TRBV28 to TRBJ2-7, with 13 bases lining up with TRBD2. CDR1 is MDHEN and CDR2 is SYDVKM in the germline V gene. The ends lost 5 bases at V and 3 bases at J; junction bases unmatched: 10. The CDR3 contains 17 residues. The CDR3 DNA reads TGTGCCAGCAGTAGCTACGGTGGACTAGCGGGAGTCTACGAGCAGTACTTC. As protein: CASSSYGGLAGVYEQYF.

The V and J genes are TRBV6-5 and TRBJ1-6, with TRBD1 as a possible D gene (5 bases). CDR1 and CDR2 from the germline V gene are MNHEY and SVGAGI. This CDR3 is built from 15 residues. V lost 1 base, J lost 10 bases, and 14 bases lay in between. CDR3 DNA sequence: TGTGCCAGCAGTTACTTGGCAGGGTTGGGATCACCCCTCCACTTT. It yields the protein CASSYLAGLGSPLHF.

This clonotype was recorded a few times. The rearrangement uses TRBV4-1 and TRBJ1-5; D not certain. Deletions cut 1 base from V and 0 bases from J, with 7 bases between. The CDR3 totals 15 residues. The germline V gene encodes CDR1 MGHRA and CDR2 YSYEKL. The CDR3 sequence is CASSQVTGSNQPQHF. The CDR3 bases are TGCGCCAGCAGCCAAGTTACGGGTAGCAATCAGCCCCAGCATTTT.

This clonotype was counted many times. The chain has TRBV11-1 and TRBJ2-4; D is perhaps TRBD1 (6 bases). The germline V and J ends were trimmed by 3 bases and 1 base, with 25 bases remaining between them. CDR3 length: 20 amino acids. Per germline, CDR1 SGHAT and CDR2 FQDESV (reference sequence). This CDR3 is CASSFPSGTPPPTAKNIQYF. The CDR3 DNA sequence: TGTGCCAGCAGCTTTCCCTCCGGGACACCCCCTCCCACGGCCAAAAACATTCAGTACTTC.

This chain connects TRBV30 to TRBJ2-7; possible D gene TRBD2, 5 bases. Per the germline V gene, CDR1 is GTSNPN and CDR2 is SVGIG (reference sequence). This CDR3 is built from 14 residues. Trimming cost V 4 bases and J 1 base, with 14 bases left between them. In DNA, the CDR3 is TGTGCCTGGACGGGGATCCATAAATCCTACGAGCAGTACTTC. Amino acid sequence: CAWTGIHKSYEQYF.

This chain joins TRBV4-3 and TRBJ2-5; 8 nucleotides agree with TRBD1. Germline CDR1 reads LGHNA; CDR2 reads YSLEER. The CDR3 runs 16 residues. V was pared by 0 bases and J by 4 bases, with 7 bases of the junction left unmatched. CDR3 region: CASSQDQGTGGETQYF. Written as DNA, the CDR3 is TGCGCCAGCAGCCAAGATCAGGGAACAGGGGGAGAGACCCAGTACTTC.

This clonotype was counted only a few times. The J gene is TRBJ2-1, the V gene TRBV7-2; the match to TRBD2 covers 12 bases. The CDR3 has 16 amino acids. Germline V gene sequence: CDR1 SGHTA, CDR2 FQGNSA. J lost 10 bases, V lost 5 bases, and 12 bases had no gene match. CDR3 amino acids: CASSPPPGLAGWEQFF. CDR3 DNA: TGTGCCAGCAGCCCTCCACCAGGACTAGCGGGATGGGAGCAGTTCTTC.

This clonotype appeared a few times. CDR3 sequence: CASSPTGGAFTGELFF. The DNA for the CDR3 is TGTGCCAGCAGCCCCACAGGGGGCGCCTTCACCGGGGAGCTGTTTTTT. The rearrangement uses TRBV28 and TRBJ2-2; TRBD1 aligns across 9 bases. The CDR3 loop spans 16 amino acids. Germline CDR1 MDHEN, CDR2 SYDVKM. Trimming removed 6 bases from V and 4 bases from J; junction bases left unmatched: 9.

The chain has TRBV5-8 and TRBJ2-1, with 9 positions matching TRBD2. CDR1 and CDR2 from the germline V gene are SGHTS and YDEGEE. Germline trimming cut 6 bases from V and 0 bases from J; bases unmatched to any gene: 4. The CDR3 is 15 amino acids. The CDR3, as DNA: TGTGCCAGCATCAATAGCGGGAGCTCCTACAATGAGCAGTTCTTC. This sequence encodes CASINSGSSYNEQFF.

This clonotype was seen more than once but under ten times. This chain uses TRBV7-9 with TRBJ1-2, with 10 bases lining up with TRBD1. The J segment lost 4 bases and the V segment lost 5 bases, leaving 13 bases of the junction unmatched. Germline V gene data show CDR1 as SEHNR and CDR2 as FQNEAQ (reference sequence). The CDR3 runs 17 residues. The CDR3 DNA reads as TGTGCCAGCAGCCCGACAGGGGGCCATGAACCCGGCTATGGCTACACCTTC. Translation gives CASSPTGGHEPGYGYTF.

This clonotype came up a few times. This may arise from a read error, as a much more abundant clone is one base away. CDR3 sequence reads: CCARDLRGRAGYTQYF. DNA of the CDR3: TGCTGTGCTAGAGATCTCCGTGGGAGGGCCGGTTATACGCAGTATTTT. This chain connects TRBV20-1 to TRBJ2-3, with TRBD2 matching 7 bases. The germline V gene encodes CDR1 DFQATT and CDR2 SNEGSKA (reference sequence). The CDR3 length is 16 residues.

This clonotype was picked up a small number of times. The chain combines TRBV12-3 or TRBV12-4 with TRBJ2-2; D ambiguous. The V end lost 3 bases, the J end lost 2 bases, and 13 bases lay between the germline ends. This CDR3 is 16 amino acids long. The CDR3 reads CASSFGAPLNTGELFF. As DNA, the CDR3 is TGTGCCAGCAGTTTTGGAGCGCCCTTAAACACCGGGGAGCTGTTTTTT.

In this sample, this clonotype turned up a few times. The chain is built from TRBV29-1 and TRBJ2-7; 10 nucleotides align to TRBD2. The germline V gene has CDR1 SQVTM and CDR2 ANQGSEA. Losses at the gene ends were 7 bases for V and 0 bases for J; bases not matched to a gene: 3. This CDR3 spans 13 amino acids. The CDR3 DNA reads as TGCAGCGCGAGCGGGGGGGCCTCCTACGAGCAGTACTTC. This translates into CSASGGASYEQYF.

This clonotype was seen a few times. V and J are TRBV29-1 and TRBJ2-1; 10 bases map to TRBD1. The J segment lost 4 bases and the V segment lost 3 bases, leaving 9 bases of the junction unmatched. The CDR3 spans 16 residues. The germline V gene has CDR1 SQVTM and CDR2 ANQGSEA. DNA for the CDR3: TGCAGCGTTGAGACCCGGACAGGGGGGTTATACAATGAGCAGTTCTTC. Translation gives CSVETRTGGLYNEQFF.

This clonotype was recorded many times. The CDR3 region is CSISGRASYNEQFF. The DNA for the CDR3 is TGCAGCATTAGCGGGAGGGCCTCCTACAATGAGCAGTTCTTC. The rearrangement links TRBV29-1 to TRBJ2-1; 11 bases match TRBD2. Germline V gene sequence: CDR1 SQVTM, CDR2 ANQGSEA. V gave up 8 bases and J gave up 0 bases; unmatched junction bases: 3. The CDR3 is 14 amino acids.

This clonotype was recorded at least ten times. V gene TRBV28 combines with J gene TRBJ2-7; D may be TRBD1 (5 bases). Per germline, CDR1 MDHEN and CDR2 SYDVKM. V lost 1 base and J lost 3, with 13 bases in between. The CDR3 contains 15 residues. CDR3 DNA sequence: TGTGCCAGCAGTTTATTTGCTCAGGGTTACTACGAGCAGTACTTC. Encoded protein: CASSLFAQGYYEQYF. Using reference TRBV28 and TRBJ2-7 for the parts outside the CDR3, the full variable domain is DVKVTQSSRYLVKRTGEKVFLECVQDMDHENMFWYRQDPGLGLRLIYFSYDVKMKEKGDIPEGYSVSREKKERFSLILESASTNQTSMYLCASSLFAQGYYEQYFGPGTRLTVT.

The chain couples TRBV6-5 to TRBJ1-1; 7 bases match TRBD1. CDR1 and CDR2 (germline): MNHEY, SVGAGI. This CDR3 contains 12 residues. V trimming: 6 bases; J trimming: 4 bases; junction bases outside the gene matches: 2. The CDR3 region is CASSQGVTEAFF. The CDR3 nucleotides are TGTGCCAGCAGCCAGGGGGTCACTGAAGCTTTCTTT.

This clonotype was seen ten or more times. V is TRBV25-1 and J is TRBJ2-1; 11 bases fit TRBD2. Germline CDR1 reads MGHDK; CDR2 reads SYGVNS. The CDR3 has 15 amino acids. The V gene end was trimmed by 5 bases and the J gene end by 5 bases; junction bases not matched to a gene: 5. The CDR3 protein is CASSILAGAHNEQFF. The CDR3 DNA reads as TGTGCCAGCAGTATACTAGCGGGAGCACACAATGAGCAGTTCTTC.

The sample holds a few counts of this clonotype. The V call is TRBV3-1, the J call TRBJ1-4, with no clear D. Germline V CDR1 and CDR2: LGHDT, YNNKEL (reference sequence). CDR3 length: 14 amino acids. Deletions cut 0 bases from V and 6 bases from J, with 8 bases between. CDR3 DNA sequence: TGTGCCAGCAGCCAAGAACTTGTGTATGAAAAACTGTTTTTT. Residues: CASSQELVYEKLFF.

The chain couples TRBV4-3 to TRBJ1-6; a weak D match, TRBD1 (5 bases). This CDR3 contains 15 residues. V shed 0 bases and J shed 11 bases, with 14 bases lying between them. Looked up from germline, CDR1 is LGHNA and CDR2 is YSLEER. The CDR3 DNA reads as TGCGCCAGCAGCCAAGAGGGGCAGGGAAGGACACCCCTCCACTTT. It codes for CASSQEGQGRTPLHF.

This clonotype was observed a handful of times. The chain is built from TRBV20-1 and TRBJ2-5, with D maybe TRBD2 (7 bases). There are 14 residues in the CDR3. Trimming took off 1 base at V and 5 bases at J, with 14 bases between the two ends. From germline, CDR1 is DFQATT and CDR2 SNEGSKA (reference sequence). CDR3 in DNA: TGCAGTGCTAGAGTCGCCAGGGGAGGGGAGACCCAGTACTTC. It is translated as CSARVARGGETQYF.

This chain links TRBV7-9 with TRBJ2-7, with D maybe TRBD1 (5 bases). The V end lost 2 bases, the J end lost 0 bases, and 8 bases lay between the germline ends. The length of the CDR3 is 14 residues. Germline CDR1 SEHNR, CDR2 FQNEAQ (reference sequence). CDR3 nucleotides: TGTGCCAGCAGCTTATTGACAGACTCCTACGAGCAGTACTTC. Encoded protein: CASSLLTDSYEQYF.

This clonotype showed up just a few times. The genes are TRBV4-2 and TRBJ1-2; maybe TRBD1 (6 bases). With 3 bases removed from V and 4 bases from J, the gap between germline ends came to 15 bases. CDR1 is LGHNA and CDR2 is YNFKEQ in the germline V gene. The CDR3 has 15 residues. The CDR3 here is CASSHRLQGGYGYTF. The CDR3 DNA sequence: TGTGCCAGCAGCCACCGCCTACAGGGCGGCTATGGCTACACCTTC.

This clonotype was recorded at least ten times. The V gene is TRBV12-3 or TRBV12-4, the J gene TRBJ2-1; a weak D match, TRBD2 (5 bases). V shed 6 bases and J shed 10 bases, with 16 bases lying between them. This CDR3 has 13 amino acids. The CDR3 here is CASRPRAGFEQFF. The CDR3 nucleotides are TGTGCCAGCAGGCCAAGGGCGGGTTTCGAGCAGTTCTTC.

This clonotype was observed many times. This chain's CDR3 is CASSLDRVGGTEAFF. The CDR3 DNA sequence: TGCGCCAGCAGCTTGGACAGGGTCGGTGGCACTGAAGCTTTCTTT. V usage is TRBV5-1 and J usage is TRBJ1-1; TRBD1 might be the D (6 bases). The CDR3 contains 15 residues. The germline V gene encodes CDR1 SGHRS and CDR2 YFSETQ. Trimming pared 0 bases from V and 4 bases from J, leaving 13 bases between.

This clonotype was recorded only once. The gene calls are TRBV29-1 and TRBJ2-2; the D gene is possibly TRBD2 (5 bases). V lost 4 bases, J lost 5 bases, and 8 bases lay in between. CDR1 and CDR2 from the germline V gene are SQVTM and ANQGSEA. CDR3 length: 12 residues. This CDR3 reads CSVVEGTGELFF. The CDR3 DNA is TGCAGCGTTGTAGAGGGAACCGGGGAGCTGTTTTTT.

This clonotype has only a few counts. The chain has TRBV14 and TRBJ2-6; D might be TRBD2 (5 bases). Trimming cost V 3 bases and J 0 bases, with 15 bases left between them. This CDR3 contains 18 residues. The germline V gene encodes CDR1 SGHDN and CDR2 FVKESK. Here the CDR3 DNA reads TGTGCCAGCAGCCAGTTGGCGGGTTACCTCTCTGGGGCCAACGTCCTGACTTTC. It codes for CASSQLAGYLSGANVLTF.